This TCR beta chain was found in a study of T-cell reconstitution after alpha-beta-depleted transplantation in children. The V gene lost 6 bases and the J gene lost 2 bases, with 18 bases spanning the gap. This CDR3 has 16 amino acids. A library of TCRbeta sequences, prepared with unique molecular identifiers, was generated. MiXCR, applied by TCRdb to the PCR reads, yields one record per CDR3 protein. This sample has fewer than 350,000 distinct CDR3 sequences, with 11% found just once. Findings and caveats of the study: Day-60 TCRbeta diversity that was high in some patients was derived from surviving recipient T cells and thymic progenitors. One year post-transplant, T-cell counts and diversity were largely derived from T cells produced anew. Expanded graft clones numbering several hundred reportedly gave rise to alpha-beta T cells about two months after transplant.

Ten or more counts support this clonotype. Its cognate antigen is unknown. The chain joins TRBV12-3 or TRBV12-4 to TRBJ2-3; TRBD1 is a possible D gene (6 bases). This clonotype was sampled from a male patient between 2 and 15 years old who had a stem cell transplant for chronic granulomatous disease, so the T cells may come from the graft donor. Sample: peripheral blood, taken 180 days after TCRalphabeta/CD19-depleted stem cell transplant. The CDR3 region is CASRDTGTPNTDTQYF. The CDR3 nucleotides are TGTGCCAGCAGGGACACCGGGACACCAAACACAGATACGCAGTATTTT.